The clone carrying this T cell receptor beta chain was observed at least ten times. Its antigen is undetermined. This sample was taken from a study of naive and memory T cell subsets. Findings of the study overall: Clonotypes here are unpaired alpha or beta chain sequences.

The germline V gene encodes CDR1 GTSNPN and CDR2 SVGIG (reference sequence). The CDR3 sequence is 13 residues long. V shed 7 bases and J shed 4 bases, with 14 bases lying between them. The beta constant-region primer was an equimolar mix of two oligonucleotides covering TRBC1 and TRBC2. The cDNA 3' end received a ligated single-stranded oligonucleotide carrying the SP2 primer and a 12-nucleotide UMI. TCRdb re-analysed the UMI-ligation and nested PCR reads in MiXCR, keeping a single row per CDR3 protein. The sample carries approximately 82,000 distinct CDR3 sequences, around 6.5% recorded once. Cells stained for CD3, CD4, CD8, CD45RA and CD27 were sorted into four subsets.

Specimen: central memory CD4+ T cells from blood. The receptor was isolated from a human donor in good health. The chain carries TRBV30 and TRBJ1-5; weak D call: TRBD1 (6 bases). CDR3 protein: CAYHGGGNQPQHF. CDR3 coding DNA: TGTGCCTACCATGGAGGGGGTAATCAGCCCCAGCATTTT.